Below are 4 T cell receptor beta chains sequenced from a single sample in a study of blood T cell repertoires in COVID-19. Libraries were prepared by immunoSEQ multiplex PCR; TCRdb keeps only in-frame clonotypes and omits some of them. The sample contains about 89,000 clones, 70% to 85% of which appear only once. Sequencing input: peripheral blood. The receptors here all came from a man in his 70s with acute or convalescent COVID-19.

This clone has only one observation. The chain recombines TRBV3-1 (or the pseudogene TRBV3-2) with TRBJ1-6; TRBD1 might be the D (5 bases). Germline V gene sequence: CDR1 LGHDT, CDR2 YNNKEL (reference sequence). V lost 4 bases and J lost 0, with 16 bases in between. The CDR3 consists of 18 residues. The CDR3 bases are TGTGCCAGCAGCCTCTTGGGGGGGGTTAGCTCCTATAATTCACCCCTCCACTTT. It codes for CASSLLGGVSSYNSPLHF.

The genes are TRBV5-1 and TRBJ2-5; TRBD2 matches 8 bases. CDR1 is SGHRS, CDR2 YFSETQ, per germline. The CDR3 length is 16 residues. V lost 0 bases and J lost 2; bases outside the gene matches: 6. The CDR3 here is CASSLVAGGLQETQYF. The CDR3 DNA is TGCGCCAGCAGCTTGGTTGCGGGAGGATTACAAGAGACCCAGTACTTC.

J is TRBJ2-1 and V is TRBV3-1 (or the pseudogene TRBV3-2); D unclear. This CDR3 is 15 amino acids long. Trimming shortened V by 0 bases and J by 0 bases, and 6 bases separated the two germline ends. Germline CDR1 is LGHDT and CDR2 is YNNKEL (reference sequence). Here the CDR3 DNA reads TGTGCCAGCAGCCAAGATCCCAGCTCCTACAATGAGCAGTTCTTC. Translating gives CASSQDPSSYNEQFF.

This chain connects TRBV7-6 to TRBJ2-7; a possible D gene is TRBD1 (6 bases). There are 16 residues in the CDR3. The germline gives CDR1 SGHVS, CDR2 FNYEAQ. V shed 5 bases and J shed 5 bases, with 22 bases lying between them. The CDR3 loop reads CASSPGGRGLSNEQYF. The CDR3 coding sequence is TGTGCCAGCAGCCCTGGGGGCAGGGGTCTTTCCAACGAGCAGTACTTC.